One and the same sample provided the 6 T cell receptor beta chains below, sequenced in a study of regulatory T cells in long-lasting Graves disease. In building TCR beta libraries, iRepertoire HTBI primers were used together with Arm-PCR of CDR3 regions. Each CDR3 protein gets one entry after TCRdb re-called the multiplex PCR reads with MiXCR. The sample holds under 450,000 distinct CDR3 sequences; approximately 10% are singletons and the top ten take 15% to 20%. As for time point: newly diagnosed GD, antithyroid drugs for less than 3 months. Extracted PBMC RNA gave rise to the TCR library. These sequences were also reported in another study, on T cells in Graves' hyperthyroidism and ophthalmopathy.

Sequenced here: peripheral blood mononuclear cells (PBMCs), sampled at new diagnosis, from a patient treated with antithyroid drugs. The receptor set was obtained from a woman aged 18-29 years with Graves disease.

The CDR3 loop reads CSALTPGLAYWEQFF. For the CDR3, the DNA is TGCAGTGCACTTACCCCGGGACTAGCGTATTGGGAGCAGTTCTTC. This chain uses TRBV20-1 with TRBJ2-1, with 10 bases identical to TRBD2. The germline gives CDR1 DFQATT, CDR2 SNEGSKA (reference sequence). The V segment lost 6 bases and the J segment 10 bases; nucleotides outside the gene matches: 15. This CDR3 has 15 residues.

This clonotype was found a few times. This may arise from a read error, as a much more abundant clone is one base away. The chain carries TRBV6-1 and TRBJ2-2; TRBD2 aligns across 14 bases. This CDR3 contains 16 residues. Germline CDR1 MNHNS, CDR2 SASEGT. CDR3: CAGRLAGGPSIGELFF. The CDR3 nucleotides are TGTGCCGGCAGACTAGCGGGAGGGCCCTCGATCGGGGAGCTGTTTTTT.

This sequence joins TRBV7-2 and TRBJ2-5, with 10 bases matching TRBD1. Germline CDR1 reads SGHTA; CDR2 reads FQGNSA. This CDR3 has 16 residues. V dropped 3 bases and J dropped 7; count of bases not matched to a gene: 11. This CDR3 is CASSFYPGQGPGTQYF. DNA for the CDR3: TGTGCCAGCAGCTTTTATCCGGGACAGGGGCCAGGGACCCAGTACTTC.

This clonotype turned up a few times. The CDR3 DNA follows: TGTGCCAGCACCTCTAAGGCGTCAGGAAACACCATATATTTT. Amino acid sequence: CASTSKASGNTIYF. This chain joins TRBV6-1 and TRBJ1-3; D gene ambiguous. This CDR3 is built from 14 residues. The germline gives CDR1 MNHNS, CDR2 SASEGT. V dropped 7 bases and J dropped 4 bases, with 14 bases sitting between them.

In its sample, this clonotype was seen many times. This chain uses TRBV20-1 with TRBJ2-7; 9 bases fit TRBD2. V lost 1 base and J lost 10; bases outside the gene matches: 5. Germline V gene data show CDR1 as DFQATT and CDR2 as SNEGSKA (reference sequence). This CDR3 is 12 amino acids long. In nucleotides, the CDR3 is TGCAGTGCTAGAGTAAGGCGGGAGGGCCAGTACTTC. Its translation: CSARVRREGQYF.

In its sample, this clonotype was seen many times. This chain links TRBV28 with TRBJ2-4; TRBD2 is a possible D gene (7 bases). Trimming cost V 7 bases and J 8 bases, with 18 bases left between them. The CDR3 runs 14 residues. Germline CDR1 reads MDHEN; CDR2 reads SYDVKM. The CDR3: CASTPWIGGDIQYF. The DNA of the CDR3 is TGTGCCAGCACCCCTTGGATAGGGGGGGACATTCAGTACTTC.